These 6 T cell receptor beta chains originate from one sample sequenced in a study of blood T cells in healthy people across ages. A J-beta primer mix and a sample-barcoded 5' primer were used in a second PCR of about 7 to 12 cycles. Each CDR3 protein is one row after TCRdb ran MiXCR on the 5' RACE reads. Among 1.8 million or so distinct CDR3 sequences listed, more than 35% were seen once. Sequences were obtained from blood. Receptors were obtained from a human donor in good health.

The J gene is TRBJ2-3, the V gene TRBV4-2; D possibly corresponds to TRBD1 (5 bases). Trimming removed 3 bases at V and 6 bases at J, with 22 bases between. Looked up from germline, CDR1 is LGHNA and CDR2 is YNFKEQ. The CDR3 consists of 17 residues. The CDR3 is CASSQDPTGTESDTQYF. The CDR3 DNA is TGTGCCAGCAGCCAGGACCCTACAGGTACAGAATCCGATACGCAGTATTTT.

This clonotype came up a few times. The V call is TRBV9, the J call TRBJ2-2, with D possibly TRBD1 on 5 matching bases. The germline V gene has CDR1 SGDLS and CDR2 YYNGEE. The CDR3 length is 17 residues. Trimming removed 2 bases from V and 4 bases from J, with 18 bases in between. CDR3 in DNA: TGTGCCAGCAGCGTTAGGTCTGGGGCTGTCGGCACCGGGGAGCTGTTTTTT. Amino acids: CASSVRSGAVGTGELFF.

The rearrangement links TRBV12-3 or TRBV12-4 to TRBJ2-3, with D perhaps TRBD2 (5 bases). Trimming removed 5 bases from V and 0 bases from J, with 12 bases in between. The length of the CDR3 is 15 residues. CDR3 loop: CASSVARVSTDTQYF. The CDR3 region has the DNA TGTGCCAGCAGTGTCGCGAGGGTTAGCACAGATACGCAGTATTTT.

In its sample, this clonotype was seen many times. J is TRBJ2-7 and V is TRBV5-6; weak D call: TRBD2 (6 bases). This CDR3 is built from 15 residues. Deletions cut 4 bases from V and 5 bases from J, with 19 bases between. Germline CDR1 reads SGHDT; CDR2 reads YYEEEE. DNA for the CDR3: TGTGCCAGCAGCGCGGGACCCGGCCTGGGGAACGAGCAGTACTTC. Translating gives CASSAGPGLGNEQYF.

This sequence joins TRBV7-2 and TRBJ2-3; D unresolved. V dropped 5 bases and J dropped 1 base, with 16 bases sitting between them. CDR3 length: 16 amino acids. Looked up from germline, CDR1 is SGHTA and CDR2 is FQGNSA. The CDR3 spells CASSPSLNPGTDTQYF. As DNA, the CDR3 is TGTGCCAGCAGCCCGTCCTTAAACCCCGGCACAGATACGCAGTATTTT.

This chain joins TRBV5-1 and TRBJ2-1, with D perhaps matching TRBD2 (6 bases). This CDR3 has 13 amino acids. Germline V gene lookup returns CDR1 SGHRS and CDR2 YFSETQ. Trimming took off 5 bases at V and 6 bases at J, with 12 bases between the two ends. The CDR3 DNA is TGCGCCAGCAGGATCCCGGGAGCCAATGAGCAGTTCTTC. Translated: CASRIPGANEQFF.